Given below is one T cell receptor beta chain in context. This clone's antigen is unknown. The sample holds no much larger clone one base away, and base qualities are not on file. The data are from a study of control samples from healthy donors and cancer patients (TCRdb year 2020). Receptors were amplified or captured by the immunoSEQ multiplex PCR assay. Imported from immuneACCESS, the table was reduced by TCRdb to in-frame sequences with V and J called. These copies leave out some clones; in studies compared against another copy, an unresolved V gene accounts for under half, and the cause of the remainder is not known. The sample table holds just under 150,000 clones, of which more than 85% were seen once. The top ten clonotypes cover 3% to 4% of the sample. There are 13 amino acids in the CDR3, from cysteine to phenylalanine inclusive. Only CDR3 DNA remains: 39 bases, in frame from the first base. Sequences MDHEN (CDR1) and SYDVKM (CDR2) are obtained from the germline V gene. Germline trimming: 5 bases from V, 9 bases from J; junction bases outside gene matches: 4.

The V and J segments used are TRBV28 and TRBJ2-7, with 13 bases aligning to TRBD2. Sample: blood. The source of this sequence is a man aged 30 to 45 in good health. The DNA sequence follows: TGTGCCAGCAGTGAACGGACTAGCGGGGGGCAGTACTTC. Its protein reads: CASSERTSGGQYF.